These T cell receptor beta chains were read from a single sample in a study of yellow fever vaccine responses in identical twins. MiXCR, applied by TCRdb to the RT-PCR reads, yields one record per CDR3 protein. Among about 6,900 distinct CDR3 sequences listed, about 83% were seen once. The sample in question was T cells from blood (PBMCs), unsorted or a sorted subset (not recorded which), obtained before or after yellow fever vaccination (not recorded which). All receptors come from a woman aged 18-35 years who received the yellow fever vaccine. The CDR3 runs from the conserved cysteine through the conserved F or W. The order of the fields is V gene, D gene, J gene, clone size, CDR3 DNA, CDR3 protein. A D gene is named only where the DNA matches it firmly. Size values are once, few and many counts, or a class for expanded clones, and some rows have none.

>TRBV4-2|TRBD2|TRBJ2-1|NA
TGTGCCAGCAGCCAAGTAGTAGGGACTAGCGGGCAATACAATGAGCAGTTCTTC
CASSQVVGTSGQYNEQFF
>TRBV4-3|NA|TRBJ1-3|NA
TGCGCCAGCAGCCAAGACAGGGTCTCTGGAAACACCATATATTTT
CASSQDRVSGNTIYF
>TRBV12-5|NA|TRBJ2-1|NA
TGTGCTAGTGGCCCACTAGCCAATGAGCAGTTCTTC
CASGPLANEQFF
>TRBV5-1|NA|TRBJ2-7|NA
TGCGCCAGCAGCCGCGAGAGCGGGGAGCAGTACTTC
CASSRESGEQYF
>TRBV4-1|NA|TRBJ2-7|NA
TGCGCCAGCAGCCAAGTGATGCCACTACGGCCGGAGTACTTC
CASSQVMPLRPEYF
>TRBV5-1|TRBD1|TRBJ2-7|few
TGCGCCAGCAGCCTGGGACAGGGGGCCTACGAGCAGTACTTC
CASSLGQGAYEQYF
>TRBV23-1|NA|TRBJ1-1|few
TGCGCCAGCAGTCAATCTCGACAGGCGAATATGAACACTGAAGCTTTCTTT
CASSQSRQANMNTEAFF
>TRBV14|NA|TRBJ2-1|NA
TGTGCCAGCAGCCAAGTGCTGGCCAATGAGCAGTTCTTC
CASSQVLANEQFF
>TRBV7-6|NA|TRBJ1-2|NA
TGTGCCACTAGCAGGCCGGGTTCAGACTATGGCTACACCTTC
CATSRPGSDYGYTF
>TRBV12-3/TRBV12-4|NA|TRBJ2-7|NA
TGTGCCAGCAGTTTAGAATTTAGGGGGAAGCAGTACTTC
CASSLEFRGKQYF
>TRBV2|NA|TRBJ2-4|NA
TGTGCCAGCAACCAGGGAGACATTCAGTACTTC
CASNQGDIQYF
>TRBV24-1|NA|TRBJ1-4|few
TGTGCCACCAACCTCGGACAGCTTGGTAATGAAAAACTGTTTTTT
CATNLGQLGNEKLFF
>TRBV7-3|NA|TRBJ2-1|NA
TGTGCCAGCAGCCAACCGGGGCCCCCCAATGAGCAGTTCTTC
CASSQPGPPNEQFF
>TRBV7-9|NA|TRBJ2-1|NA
TGTGCCAGCAGCTTCCCACCCTCCGAAGAGCAGTTCTTC
CASSFPPSEEQFF
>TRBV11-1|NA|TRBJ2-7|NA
TGTGCCAGCAGAAGGGCGGATGGCTACGAGCAGTACTTC
CASRRADGYEQYF
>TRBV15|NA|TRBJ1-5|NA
TGTGCCACCAGCACCTTTTCTGGGGATGGCAATCAGCCCCAGCATTTT
CATSTFSGDGNQPQHF
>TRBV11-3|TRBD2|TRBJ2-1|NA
TGTGCCAGCAGCTCCTCACTAGCGGGAGAATTCTACAATGAGCAGTTCTTC
CASSSSLAGEFYNEQFF